The 2 T cell receptor beta chains below were found in one sample sequenced in a study of cytomegalovirus exposure and HLA in healthy donors. It was with 60 Vbeta and 13 Jbeta primers that the PCR ran. Libraries were prepared by immunoSEQ multiplex PCR; TCRdb keeps only in-frame clonotypes and omits some of them. The table lists roughly 30,000 clones, with 3.4% in the top ten. Sequencing was done on a sample of PBMCs. These receptors came from a middle-aged woman in good health and CMV-seropositive.

The chain is built from TRBV27 and TRBJ2-1; 11 bases line up with TRBD2. After removal of 5 bases from V and 8 bases from J, the junction contained 14 bases not matched to a gene. In germline, CDR1 is MNHEY, CDR2 SMNVEV (reference sequence). CDR3 length equals 17 residues. CDR3 loop: CASSPRSSGRALDEQFF. CDR3 in DNA: TGTGCCAGCAGTCCCCGGAGTAGCGGGAGGGCTCTGGATGAGCAGTTCTTC.

This clone is classed as medium-sized by frequency. CDR3 nucleotide sequence: TGTGCCAGCAGCTTGGCCGTCAGGGGGCGAGGGACTGAAGCTTTCTTT. This translates into CASSLAVRGRGTEAFF. J is TRBJ1-1 and V is TRBV5-6; 8 positions match TRBD1. The CDR3 has 16 residues. In germline, CDR1 is SGHDT, CDR2 YYEEEE. The trim removed 0 bases at V and 5 bases at J, leaving 9 bases unmatched.